The following is a TCR beta chain sequence with its context. Time point in this sample: pretreatment peripheral blood. These data belong to a study of PD-L1 blockade in urothelial cancer. Across the whole study: Specimens of blood held a median count of 141,255 T cells.

Between the trimmed V and J ends, which lost 0 bases and 5 bases, there was a span of 8 bases. Germline values: CDR1 SGHNT, CDR2 YYREEE (reference sequence). The CDR3 is 14 residues long. The table came from immunoSEQ multiplex PCR; TCRdb's copy has only in-frame clones and leaves some out. Here the sample spans tens of thousands of clones, around 85% being singletons. Here the sequenced sample was PBMCs, taken around atezolizumab (anti-PD-L1) treatment. The receptor was derived from a man in his forties or fifties with urothelial cancer. The rearrangement uses TRBV5-4 and TRBJ2-2; D gene ambiguous. The CDR3, as DNA: TGTGCCAGCAGCTTGGAATCCCGGACCGGGGAGCTGTTTTTT. This encodes CASSLESRTGELFF.